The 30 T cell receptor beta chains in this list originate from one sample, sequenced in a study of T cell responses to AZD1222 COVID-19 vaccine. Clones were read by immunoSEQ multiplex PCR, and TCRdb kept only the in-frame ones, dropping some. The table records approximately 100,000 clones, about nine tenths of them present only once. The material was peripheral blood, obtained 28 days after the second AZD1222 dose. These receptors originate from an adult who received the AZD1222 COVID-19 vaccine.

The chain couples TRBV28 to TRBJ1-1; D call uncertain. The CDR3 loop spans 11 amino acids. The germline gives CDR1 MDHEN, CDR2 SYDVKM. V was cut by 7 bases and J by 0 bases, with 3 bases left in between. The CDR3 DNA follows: TGTGCCAGCATGTTGAACACTGAAGCTTTCTTT. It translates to CASMLNTEAFF.

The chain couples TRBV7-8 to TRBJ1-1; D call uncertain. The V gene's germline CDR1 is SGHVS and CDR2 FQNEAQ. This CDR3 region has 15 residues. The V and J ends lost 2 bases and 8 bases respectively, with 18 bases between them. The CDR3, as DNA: TGTGCCAGCAGCTTAACCTACAGAGCTGTTTCCGAAGCTTTCTTT. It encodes CASSLTYRAVSEAFF.

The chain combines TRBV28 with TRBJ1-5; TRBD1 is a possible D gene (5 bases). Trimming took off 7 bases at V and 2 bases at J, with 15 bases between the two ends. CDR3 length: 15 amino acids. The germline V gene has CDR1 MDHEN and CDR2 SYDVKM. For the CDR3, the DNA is TGTGCCAGCACCGGGGACCCCTGGGGCAATCAGCCCCAGCATTTT. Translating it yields CASTGDPWGNQPQHF.

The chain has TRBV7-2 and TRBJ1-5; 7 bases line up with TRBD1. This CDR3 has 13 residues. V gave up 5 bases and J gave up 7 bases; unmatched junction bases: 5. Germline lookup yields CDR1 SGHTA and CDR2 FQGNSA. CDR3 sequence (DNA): TGTGCCAGCAGCCCTGACAGGGACCAGCCCCAGCATTTT. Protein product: CASSPDRDQPQHF.

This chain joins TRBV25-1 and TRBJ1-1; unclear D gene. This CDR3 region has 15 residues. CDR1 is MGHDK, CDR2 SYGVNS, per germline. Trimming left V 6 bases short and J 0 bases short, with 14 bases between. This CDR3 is CASSLPGSMNTEAFF. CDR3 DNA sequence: TGTGCCAGCAGCTTACCCGGCAGCATGAACACTGAAGCTTTCTTT.

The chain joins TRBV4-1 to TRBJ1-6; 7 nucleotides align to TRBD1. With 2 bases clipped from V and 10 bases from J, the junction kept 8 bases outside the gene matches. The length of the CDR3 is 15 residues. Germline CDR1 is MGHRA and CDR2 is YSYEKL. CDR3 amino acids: CASSQPPGGRSPLHF. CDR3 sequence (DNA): TGCGCCAGCAGCCAACCCCCAGGGGGTCGATCACCCCTCCACTTT.

The CDR3 DNA reads TGTGCCAGCAGTCGATCGGACAGCAATGAGCAGTTCTTC. This translates into CASSRSDSNEQFF. The rearrangement joins TRBV2 to TRBJ2-1; possibly TRBD1 for D (6 bases). The germline CDR1 and CDR2 sequences are SNHLY and FYNNEI. V was pared by 5 bases and J by 6 bases, with 11 bases between. The length of the CDR3 is 13 residues.

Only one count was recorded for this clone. CDR3 loop: CASSYGTRSNTGELFF. Written as DNA, the CDR3 is TGTGCCAGCAGTTACGGTACCAGGTCGAACACCGGGGAGCTGTTTTTT. This rearrangement joins TRBV6-5 to TRBJ2-2; no clear D. This CDR3 has 16 amino acids. Germline-derived CDR1 and CDR2 are MNHEY and SVGAGI. Trimming stripped 2 bases from V and 0 bases from J, with 10 bases between.

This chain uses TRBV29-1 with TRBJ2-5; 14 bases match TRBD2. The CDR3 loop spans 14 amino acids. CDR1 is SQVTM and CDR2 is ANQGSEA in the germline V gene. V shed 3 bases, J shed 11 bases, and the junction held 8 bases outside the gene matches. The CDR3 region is CSVDLTSGGAAQYF. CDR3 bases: TGCAGCGTTGATCTGACTAGCGGGGGGGCGGCGCAGTACTTC.

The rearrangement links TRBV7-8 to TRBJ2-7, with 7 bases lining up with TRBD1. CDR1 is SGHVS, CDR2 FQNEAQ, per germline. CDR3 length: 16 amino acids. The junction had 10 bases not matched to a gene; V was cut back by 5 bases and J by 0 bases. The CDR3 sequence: CASSQAGAGGSYEQYF. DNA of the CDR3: TGTGCCAGCAGCCAGGCCGGGGCAGGGGGCTCCTACGAGCAGTACTTC.

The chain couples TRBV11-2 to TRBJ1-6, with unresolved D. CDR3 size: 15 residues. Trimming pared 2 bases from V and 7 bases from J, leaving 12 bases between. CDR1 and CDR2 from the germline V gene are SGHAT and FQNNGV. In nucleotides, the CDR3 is TGTGCCAGCAGCTTACAGAATTTGGGAAATTCACCCCTCCACTTT. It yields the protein CASSLQNLGNSPLHF.

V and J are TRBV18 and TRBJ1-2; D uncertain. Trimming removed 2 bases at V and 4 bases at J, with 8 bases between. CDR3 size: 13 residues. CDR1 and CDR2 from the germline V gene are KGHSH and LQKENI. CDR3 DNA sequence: TGTGCCAGCTCACCATCCCCCAGCTATGGCTACACCTTC. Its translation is CASSPSPSYGYTF. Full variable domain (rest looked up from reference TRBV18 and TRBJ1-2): NAGVMQNPRHLVRRRGQEARLRCSPMKGHSHVYWYRQLPEEGLKFMVYLQKENIIDESGMPKERFSAEFPKEGPSILRIQQVVRGDSAAYFCASSPSPSYGYTFGSGTRLTVV.

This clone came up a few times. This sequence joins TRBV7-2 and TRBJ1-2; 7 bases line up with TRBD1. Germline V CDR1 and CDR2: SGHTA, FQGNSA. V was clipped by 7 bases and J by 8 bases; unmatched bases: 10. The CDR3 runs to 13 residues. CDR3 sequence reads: CASTERGGRGYTF. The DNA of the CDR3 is TGTGCCAGCACTGAAAGAGGGGGCAGAGGCTACACCTTC.

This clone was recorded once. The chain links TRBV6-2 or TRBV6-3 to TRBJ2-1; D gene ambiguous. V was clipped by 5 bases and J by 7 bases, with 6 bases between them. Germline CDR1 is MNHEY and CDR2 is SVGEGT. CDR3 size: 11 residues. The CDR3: CASSVMNEQFF. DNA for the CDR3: TGTGCCAGCAGTGTAATGAATGAGCAGTTCTTC.

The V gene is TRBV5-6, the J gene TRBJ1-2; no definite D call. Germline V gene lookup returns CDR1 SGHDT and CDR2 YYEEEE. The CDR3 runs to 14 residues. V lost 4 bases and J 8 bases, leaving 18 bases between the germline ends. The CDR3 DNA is TGTGCCAGCAGCGAGCTTGGCATCCTATACGGCTACACCTTC. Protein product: CASSELGILYGYTF.

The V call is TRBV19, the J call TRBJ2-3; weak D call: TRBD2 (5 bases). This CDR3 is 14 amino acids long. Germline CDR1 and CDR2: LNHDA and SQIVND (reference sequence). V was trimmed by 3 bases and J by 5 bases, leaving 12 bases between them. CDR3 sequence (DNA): TGTGCCAGTAGTATCCGGGGTGGAAAAGATACGCAGTATTTT. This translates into CASSIRGGKDTQYF. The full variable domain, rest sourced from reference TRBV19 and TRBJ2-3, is DGGITQSPKYLFRKEGQNVTLSCEQNLNHDAMYWYRQDPGQGLRLIYYSQIVNDFQKGDIAEGYSVSREKKESFPLTVTSAQKNPTAFYLCASSIRGGKDTQYFGPGTRLTVL.

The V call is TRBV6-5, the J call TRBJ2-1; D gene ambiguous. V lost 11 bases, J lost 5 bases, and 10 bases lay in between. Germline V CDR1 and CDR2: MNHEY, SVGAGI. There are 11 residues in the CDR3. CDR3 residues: CARQKDNEQFF. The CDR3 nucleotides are TGTGCCCGCCAGAAAGACAATGAGCAGTTCTTC.

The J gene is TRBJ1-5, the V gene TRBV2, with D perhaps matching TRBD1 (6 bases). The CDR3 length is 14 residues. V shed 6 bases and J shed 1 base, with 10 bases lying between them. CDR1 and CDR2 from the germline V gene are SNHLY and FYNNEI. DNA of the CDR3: TGTGCCAGCAGACAGGGAACGAGCAATCAGCCCCAGCATTTT. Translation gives CASRQGTSNQPQHF.

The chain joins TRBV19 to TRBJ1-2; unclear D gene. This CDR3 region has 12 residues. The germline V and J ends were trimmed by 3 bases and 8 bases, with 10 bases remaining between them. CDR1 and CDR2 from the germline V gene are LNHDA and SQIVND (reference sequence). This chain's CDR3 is CASSMLGGGYTF. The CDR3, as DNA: TGTGCCAGTAGTATGCTAGGTGGAGGCTACACCTTC.

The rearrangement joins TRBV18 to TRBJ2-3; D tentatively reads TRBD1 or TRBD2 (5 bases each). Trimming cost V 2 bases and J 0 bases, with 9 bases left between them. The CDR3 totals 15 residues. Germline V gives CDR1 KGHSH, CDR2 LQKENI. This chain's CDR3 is CASSPRGDSTDTQYF. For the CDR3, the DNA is TGTGCCAGCTCACCAAGAGGGGATAGCACAGATACGCAGTATTTT.

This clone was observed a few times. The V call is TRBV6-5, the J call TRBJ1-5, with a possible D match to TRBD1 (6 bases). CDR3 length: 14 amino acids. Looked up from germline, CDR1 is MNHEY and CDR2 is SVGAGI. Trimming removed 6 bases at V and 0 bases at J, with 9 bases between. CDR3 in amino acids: CASRNRDSNQPQHF. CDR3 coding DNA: TGTGCCAGCAGAAACAGGGATAGCAATCAGCCCCAGCATTTT.

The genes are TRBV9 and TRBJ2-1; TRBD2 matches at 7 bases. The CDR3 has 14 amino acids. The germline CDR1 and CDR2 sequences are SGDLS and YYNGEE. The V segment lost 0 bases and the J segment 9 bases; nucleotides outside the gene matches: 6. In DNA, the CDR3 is TGTGCCAGCAGCGTAGGTGGACTAGTGGGTGAGCAGTTCTTC. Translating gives CASSVGGLVGEQFF.

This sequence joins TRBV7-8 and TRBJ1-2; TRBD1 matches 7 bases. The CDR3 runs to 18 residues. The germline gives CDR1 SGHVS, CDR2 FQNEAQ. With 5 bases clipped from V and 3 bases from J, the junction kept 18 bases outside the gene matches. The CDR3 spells CASSPARGQAVVDYGYTF. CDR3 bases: TGTGCCAGCAGCCCAGCCCGAGGACAGGCCGTCGTGGACTATGGCTACACCTTC.

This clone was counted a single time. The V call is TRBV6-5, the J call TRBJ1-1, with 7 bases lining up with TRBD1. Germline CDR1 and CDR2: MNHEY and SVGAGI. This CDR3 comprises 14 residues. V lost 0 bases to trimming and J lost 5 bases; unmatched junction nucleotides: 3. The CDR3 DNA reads TGTGCCAGCAGTTACTCAGGGGGCTATACTGAAGCTTTCTTT. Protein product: CASSYSGGYTEAFF.

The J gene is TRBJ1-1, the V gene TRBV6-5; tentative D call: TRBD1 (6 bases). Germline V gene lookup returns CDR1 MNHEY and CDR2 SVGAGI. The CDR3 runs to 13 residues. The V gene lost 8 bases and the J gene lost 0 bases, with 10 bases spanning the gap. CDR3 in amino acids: CASGGQLNTEAFF. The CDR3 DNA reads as TGTGCCAGCGGGGGACAATTGAACACTGAAGCTTTCTTT.

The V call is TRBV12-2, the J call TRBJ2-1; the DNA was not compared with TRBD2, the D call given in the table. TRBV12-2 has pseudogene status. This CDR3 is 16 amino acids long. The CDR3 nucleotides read TGTGCAAGTCTCCAGAGGCGGGTTTCCTCCTACAATGAGCAGTTCTTC. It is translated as CASLQRRVSSYNEQFF.

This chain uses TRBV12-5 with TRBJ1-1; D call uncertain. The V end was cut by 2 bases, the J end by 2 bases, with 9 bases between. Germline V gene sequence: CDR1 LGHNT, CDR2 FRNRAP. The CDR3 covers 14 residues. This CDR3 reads CASGLYAANTEAFF. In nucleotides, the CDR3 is TGTGCTAGTGGTTTGTACGCGGCCAACACTGAAGCTTTCTTT.

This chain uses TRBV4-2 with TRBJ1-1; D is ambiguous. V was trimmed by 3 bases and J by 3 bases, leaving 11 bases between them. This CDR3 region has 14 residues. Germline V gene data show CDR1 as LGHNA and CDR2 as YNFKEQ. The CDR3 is CASSQAGSHTEAFF. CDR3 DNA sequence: TGTGCCAGCAGCCAGGCCGGGTCTCACACTGAAGCTTTCTTT.

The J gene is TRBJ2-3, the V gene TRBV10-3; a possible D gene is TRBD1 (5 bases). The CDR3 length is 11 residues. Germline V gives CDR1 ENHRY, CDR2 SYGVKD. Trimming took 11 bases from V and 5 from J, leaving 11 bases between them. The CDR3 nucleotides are TGTGCCTCCAGGGTGGGAGATACGCAGTATTTT. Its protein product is CASRVGDTQYF.

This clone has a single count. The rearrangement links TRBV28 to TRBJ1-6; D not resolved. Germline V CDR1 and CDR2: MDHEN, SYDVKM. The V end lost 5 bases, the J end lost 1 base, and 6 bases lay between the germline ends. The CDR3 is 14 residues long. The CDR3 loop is CASSGLSYNSPLHF. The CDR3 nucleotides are TGTGCCAGCAGTGGTCTTTCCTATAATTCACCCCTCCACTTT.